A single TCR beta chain is shown here with its context. Some clones are missing from TCRdb's copy, which holds only in-frame ones; the method was immunoSEQ multiplex PCR. The sample yields approximately 80,000 clones, over 90% seen once. Looked up from germline, CDR1 is SGHTA and CDR2 is FQGTGA. Trimming at V came to 10 bases and at J to 6 bases, leaving 13 bases not matched to a gene. This CDR3 region has 15 residues. These data come from a study of T cell changes during pregnancy in multiple sclerosis. This clonotype originated in a female donor with multiple sclerosis, enrolled in a pregnancy study. The rearrangement joins TRBV7-3 to TRBJ2-2; 8 bases are shared with TRBD2. The sample consisted of peripheral blood, taken in the third trimester of pregnancy. The CDR3 coding sequence is TGTGCCACCCGGGGGGCGGGGGGCCCATCCGGGGAGCTGTTTTTT. It encodes CATRGAGGPSGELFF.